The clone carrying this TCR beta chain was picked up a small number of times. Germline CDR1 and CDR2: SGHAT and FQNNGV. The V end was cut by 1 base, the J end by 3 bases, with 5 bases between. There are 13 residues in the CDR3. Measured with immunoSEQ multiplex PCR; TCRdb has only the in-frame clones, and not every one. Of several thousand clones listed, 60% to 75% are singletons. The sample originates from a study of tumour-infiltrating T cells in Burkitt lymphoma. Study information: Survival, overall and progression-free, tracked with productive clonality.

This chain joins TRBV11-2 and TRBJ2-3, with no clear D. The material sequenced was tumor tissue. The source is a human donor with diffuse large B-cell lymphoma. In nucleotides, the CDR3 is TGTGCCAGCAGCTTAGGTCAGACAGATACGCAGTATTTT. Residues: CASSLGQTDTQYF. The full variable domain, with the rest looked up from reference TRBV11-2 and TRBJ2-3, is EAGVAQSPRYKIIEKRQSVAFWCNPISGHATLYWYQQILGQGPKLLIQFQNNGVVDDSQLPKDRFSAERLKGVDSTLKIQPAKLEDSAVYLCASSLGQTDTQYFGPGTRLTVL.